This T cell receptor (beta chain) was identified in a study of regulatory T cells in long-lasting Graves disease. Per the germline V gene, CDR1 is ENHRY and CDR2 is SYGVKD. Deletions cut 11 bases from V and 2 bases from J, with 12 bases between. The CDR3 extends over 12 amino acids. Researchers made TCR beta libraries by using iRepertoire HTBI primers and running Arm-PCR on CDR3 regions. In the original analysis: Spanning all samples, the identified segments comprised about 62 TRBV and about 13 TRBJ. Using its own MiXCR run on the multiplex PCR reads, TCRdb lists one record per CDR3 protein. The authors' filters were not applied to this entry. The sample includes some 350,000 distinct CDR3 sequences, about 17% of them seen just once. As for time point: newly diagnosed GD, antithyroid drugs for less than 3 months. Making the TCR library involved RNA that had been extracted from PBMCs. The sample also formed part of further work on T cells in Graves' hyperthyroidism and ophthalmopathy. That work contributes: Researchers report that a 13 V-J model separated ophthalmopathy from stable hyperthyroidism.

The rearrangement uses TRBV10-3 and TRBJ2-5; either TRBD1 or TRBD2 may supply D (5 bases each). The source was peripheral blood mononuclear cells (PBMCs), collected at new diagnosis, from a patient treated with antithyroid drugs. The clonotype originates from a woman aged 18-30 years with Graves disease. CDR3 protein: CAVGANQETQYF. As DNA, the CDR3 is TGTGCCGTCGGGGCAAATCAAGAGACCCAGTACTTC.